These 8 T cell receptor beta chains originate from one sample sequenced in a study of blood T cells in healthy people across ages. PCR was performed a second time for about 6 to 11 cycles using a sample-barcoded 5' primer and a J-beta primer mix. In TCRdb, the 5' RACE reads were re-called with MiXCR into one record per CDR3 protein. The repertoire holds about 1.4 million distinct CDR3 sequences, with around 59% as singletons. The sequenced sample was blood. The receptors here all came from a man between 18 and 35 years old in good health.

The chain couples TRBV18 to TRBJ1-5; no firm D call. This CDR3 region has 13 residues. The germline V gene encodes CDR1 KGHSH and CDR2 LQKENI. The germline V and J ends were trimmed by 5 bases and 9 bases, with 14 bases remaining between them. CDR3 residues: CASSDGGQWPQHF. CDR3 nucleotides: TGTGCCAGCTCAGACGGAGGCCAATGGCCCCAGCATTTT.

This chain connects TRBV7-9 to TRBJ2-5, with 8 positions matching TRBD2. J lost 11 bases, V lost 3 bases, and 11 bases had no gene match. The CDR3 has 14 amino acids. CDR1 and CDR2 (germline): SEHNR, FQNEAQ (reference sequence). CDR3 bases: TGTGCCAGCAGCTTGCTAAGCGGGAGACGGGAGCAGTACTTC. This translates into CASSLLSGRREQYF.

This clonotype was counted only a few times. The rearrangement joins TRBV20-1 to TRBJ2-1, with TRBD2 matching over 12 bases. Germline CDR1 reads DFQATT; CDR2 reads SNEGSKA (reference sequence). V shed 8 bases and J 7 bases; nucleotides not matched to a gene: 6. The CDR3 is made up of 13 amino acids. CDR3 DNA sequence: TGCAGTTTCAGACTAGCGGGGGTTAATGAGCAGTTCTTC. This translates into CSFRLAGVNEQFF.

This chain links TRBV5-5 with TRBJ2-3; D is possibly TRBD2 (7 bases). CDR1 and CDR2 from the germline V gene are SGHKS and YYEKEE (reference sequence). The V end was cut by 4 bases, the J end by 2 bases, with 14 bases between. The CDR3 contains 15 residues. CDR3 sequence: CASSGGGTLTDTQYF. In DNA, the CDR3 is TGTGCCAGCAGCGGGGGGGGGACACTCACAGATACGCAGTATTTT.

The chain recombines TRBV6-5 with TRBJ2-7; 7 bases agree with TRBD2. Germline values: CDR1 MNHEY, CDR2 SVGAGI. CDR3 length: 12 amino acids. J gave up 6 bases and V 4 bases, and 3 bases lay outside the gene matches. Written as DNA, the CDR3 is TGTGCCAGCAGTTTCTCGGGGGGCGAGCAGTACTTC. Protein sequence: CASSFSGGEQYF.

The chain has TRBV7-8 and TRBJ2-7; D remains ambiguous. There are 11 residues in the CDR3. CDR1 and CDR2 (germline): SGHVS, FQNEAQ. V was pared by 6 bases and J by 5 bases, with 8 bases between. For the CDR3, the DNA is TGTGCCAGCAGTATCAGAGACGAGCAGTACTTC. Encoded protein: CASSIRDEQYF.

The genes are TRBV7-9 and TRBJ2-5; D may be TRBD1 (5 bases). CDR3 size: 15 residues. Germline V gene sequence: CDR1 SEHNR, CDR2 FQNEAQ (reference sequence). Trimming cost V 5 bases and J 5 bases, with 18 bases left between them. The CDR3 is CASSASSEAGETQYF. DNA for the CDR3: TGTGCCAGCAGCGCCTCCTCCGAGGCAGGGGAGACCCAGTACTTC.

This clonotype was counted once. The chain joins TRBV20-1 to TRBJ1-2; D is undetermined. CDR3 size: 12 residues. The germline V gene has CDR1 DFQATT and CDR2 SNEGSKA (reference sequence). V shed 1 base and J shed 10 bases, with 13 bases lying between them. The CDR3 DNA follows: TGCAGTGCTAGAGCCAGGTCGCTTGACTACACCTTC. It codes for CSARARSLDYTF.